The rows below give T cell receptor beta chains drawn from one sample of a study of Graves' ophthalmopathy and Graves' hyperthyroidism. MiXCR was run by TCRdb on the multiplex PCR reads, yielding one entry per CDR3 protein. The data contain 300,000 to 450,000 distinct CDR3 sequences, about a sixth of them singletons. The sample was peripheral blood. The receptors shown here come from an adult woman with stable Graves' hyperthyroidism. Each CDR3 is given with its conserved first and last residue. A D gene is named only where the DNA matches it firmly. Some rows have no size entry. The others give once, few or many, or a class for an expanded clone.

TRBV5-1	-	TRBJ2-7	few	CASSLEGDYEQYF
TRBV12-3/TRBV12-4	-	TRBJ1-1	many	CASTTRVNTEAFF
TRBV3-1	-	TRBJ1-1	few	CASSQARENTEAFF
TRBV6-1	-	TRBJ2-1	many	CASSLRAYNEQFF
TRBV28	TRBD1	TRBJ1-5	-	CASSLWTGVQPQHF
TRBV28	-	TRBJ2-7	many	CASIGSLGEQYF
TRBV5-5	-	TRBJ2-7	many	CASSAVDSSYEQYF
TRBV28	-	TRBJ2-2	many	CASTPIAGARSPWGGELFF
TRBV5-1	-	TRBJ1-5	many	CASSFDSTDQPQHF
TRBV30	-	TRBJ1-1	many	CAWTDKGRLNTEAFF
TRBV30	-	TRBJ1-2	many	CAWSAQGRYTF
TRBV28	-	TRBJ1-5	many	CASSLVRVDQPQHF
TRBV20-1	-	TRBJ2-7	many	CSAKGLQYEQYF
TRBV20-1	-	TRBJ1-2	many	CSARGGGRYGYTF
TRBV11-2	-	TRBJ1-2	many	CASSLAQPYGYTF
TRBV15	-	TRBJ2-2	-	CATSRAPANTGELFF
TRBV6-1	TRBD2	TRBJ2-7	many	CASSEETSGPYEQYF
TRBV15	-	TRBJ2-7	many	CATSRSRGLSSEQYF
TRBV6-2/TRBV6-3	-	TRBJ2-7	many	CASSYSPSSEQYF
TRBV6-5	-	TRBJ1-2	many	CASSYSRRDGYTF
TRBV11-1	TRBD1	TRBJ2-5	-	CASSFPGQTQETQYF
TRBV11-1	TRBD1	TRBJ1-2	many	CASSRDRARGYTF
TRBV13	TRBD2	TRBJ2-2	-	CASSLRASGGNTGELFF
TRBV9	-	TRBJ2-2	many	CASSVATGLLTGELFF
TRBV11-2	TRBD1	TRBJ2-7	many	CASSWGQGGYEQYF
TRBV6-1	TRBD1	TRBJ2-5	many	CASSWAGTGQETQYF
TRBV27	-	TRBJ2-7	many	CASSLKGPRGEQYF
TRBV28	TRBD2	TRBJ2-7	many	CASSSRWGGEQYF
TRBV2	-	TRBJ2-5	many	CASSDTYRETQYF